This TCR beta chain was documented in a study of metastatic and nonmetastatic thyroid tumors. Study-level background: Patients with malignant and benign thyroid disease provided blood and tumor or nodule tissue, whose repertoires were compared.

Study findings and constraints: A significant increase in TCR beta diversity was reportedly seen in malignant thyroid tumors relative to benign nodules, in blood and tumor.

In the original analysis: The authors used CDR3 differences across clinicopathological groups to build a distant-metastasis classifier for papillary thyroid cancer. Using MiXCR, TCRdb reanalyzed the PCR reads. For this entry, the V and J calls and clone size follow TCRdb and not the study's own pipeline. Here the sample spans about 19,000 clones, approximately 24% being singletons. Trimming took off 0 bases at V and 5 bases at J, with 4 bases between the two ends. The CDR3 runs to 13 residues. Germline V lookup: CDR1 LNHNV, CDR2 YYDKDF (reference sequence). Nobody among the patients had been given any treatment before thyroid surgery. This clone was found a few times. Its specificity is unknown.

This clonotype originated in a male donor with papillary thyroid cancer or a benign thyroid nodule (not recorded which). Some clones in this sample may be carry-over from other donors' samples. The sample taken for sequencing was blood. The chain carries TRBV15 and TRBJ2-2; D remains unclear. The CDR3 reads CATSRDSTGELFF. In DNA, the CDR3 is TGTGCCACCAGCAGAGATAGTACCGGGGAGCTGTTTTTT.